The 16 T cell receptor beta chains presented below share a single source sample, sequenced in a study of blood T cell repertoires in COVID-19. Sequenced by immunoSEQ multiplex PCR; TCRdb stores in-frame clones only, minus some. The table records about 360,000 clones, more than 70% of them present only once. Sample: PBMCs or T cells enriched from blood (not recorded which). The receptors shown here come from a man between 25 and 39 years old who had recovered from COVID-19.

The CDR3 bases are TGTGCCAGCAGGCCCATGGACAGGGGCTATGGCTACACCTTC. Translating it yields CASRPMDRGYGYTF. The chain has TRBV11-2 and TRBJ1-2; 9 bases match TRBD1. The CDR3 is made up of 14 amino acids. The ends lost 6 bases at V and 4 bases at J; junction bases unmatched: 6. Per the germline V gene, CDR1 is SGHAT and CDR2 is FQNNGV.

This chain links TRBV15 with TRBJ2-7; tentative D call: TRBD1 (6 bases). Trimming took off 1 base at V and 6 bases at J, with 10 bases between the two ends. Germline lookup yields CDR1 LNHNV and CDR2 YYDKDF (reference sequence). CDR3 length equals 13 residues. The CDR3 region has the DNA TGTGCCACCAGCAGAGGACAGGATCGCGAGCAGTACTTC. Translating it yields CATSRGQDREQYF.

The chain recombines TRBV5-1 with TRBJ2-1; 9 nucleotides line up with TRBD1. The V segment lost 4 bases and the J segment 2 bases; nucleotides outside the gene matches: 4. Germline-derived CDR1 and CDR2 are SGHRS and YFSETQ. The CDR3 has 15 residues. In DNA, the CDR3 is TGCGCCAGCAGCAAAACAGGGGGCCCCTACAATGAGCAGTTCTTC. It encodes CASSKTGGPYNEQFF.

V and J are TRBV27 and TRBJ1-2; 7 bases are shared with TRBD1. In germline, CDR1 is MNHEY, CDR2 SMNVEV (reference sequence). The length of the CDR3 is 14 residues. J gave up 6 bases and V 3 bases, and 7 bases lay outside the gene matches. The CDR3 DNA is TGTGCCAGCAGTTTTAGACAGGGAATGAATGGCTACACCTTC. Encoded protein: CASSFRQGMNGYTF.

For the CDR3, the DNA is TGTGCCAGCAGTACCTTCGCAGGGTCTGCGGATACGCAGTATTTT. This encodes CASSTFAGSADTQYF. The chain links TRBV6-5 to TRBJ2-3, with D perhaps TRBD1 (5 bases). Germline CDR1 is MNHEY and CDR2 is SVGAGI. V lost 5 bases and J 6 bases, leaving 18 bases between the germline ends. The CDR3 sequence is 15 residues long.

V and J are TRBV7-9 and TRBJ2-1, with TRBD1 as a possible D gene (6 bases). Germline CDR1 reads SEHNR; CDR2 reads FQNEAQ (reference sequence). CDR3 length equals 17 residues. The V gene lost 8 bases and the J gene lost 2 bases, with 22 bases spanning the gap. CDR3 amino acids: CASAPIGTLRPYNEQFF. CDR3 bases: TGTGCCAGCGCTCCAATCGGGACACTTCGCCCCTACAATGAGCAGTTCTTC.

This chain's CDR3 is CASSLTPWTGGNTEAFF. The CDR3 nucleotides read TGTGCCAGCAGCTTAACTCCATGGACAGGGGGAAACACTGAAGCTTTCTTT. V gene TRBV7-3 combines with J gene TRBJ1-1; 10 bases are a match to TRBD1. The CDR3 is 17 amino acids. Per the germline V gene, CDR1 is SGHTA and CDR2 is FQGTGA. V shed 0 bases, J shed 2 bases, and the junction held 6 bases outside the gene matches.

CDR3 DNA sequence: TGTGCCAGCAGCCGAGAAGTTCGGGGTACTGGCTACACCTTC. Translation gives CASSREVRGTGYTF. The chain combines TRBV7-8 with TRBJ1-2; no firm D call. Trimming stripped 5 bases from V and 7 bases from J, with 17 bases between. Germline CDR1 is SGHVS and CDR2 is FQNEAQ. The CDR3 is made up of 14 amino acids.

The chain couples TRBV6-4 to TRBJ2-1; weak D call: TRBD2 (5 bases). Trimming cost V 1 base and J 8 bases, with 15 bases left between them. The CDR3 extends over 15 amino acids. Per the germline V gene, CDR1 is MRHNA and CDR2 is SNTAGT. Here the CDR3 DNA reads TGTGCCAGCAGTGACTGGTCAGGAGGATTGGATGAGCAGTTCTTC. Encoded protein: CASSDWSGGLDEQFF.

The V and J genes are TRBV11-2 and TRBJ1-5; TRBD1 aligns across 11 bases. Germline CDR1 reads SGHAT; CDR2 reads FQNNGV. Trimming took 5 bases from V and 1 from J; bases not matched to a gene: 4. The length of the CDR3 is 16 residues. The CDR3 spells CASSVGQGASNQPQHF. DNA for the CDR3: TGTGCCAGCAGCGTCGGACAGGGGGCAAGCAATCAGCCCCAGCATTTT. Complete variable domain (other parts from reference TRBV11-2 and TRBJ1-5): EAGVAQSPRYKIIEKRQSVAFWCNPISGHATLYWYQQILGQGPKLLIQFQNNGVVDDSQLPKDRFSAERLKGVDSTLKIQPAKLEDSAVYLCASSVGQGASNQPQHFGDGTRLSIL.

The table lists this clone with a count of one. The V call is TRBV6-6, the J call TRBJ1-1, with 7 bases matching TRBD1. The CDR3 covers 13 residues. V was pared by 11 bases and J by 0 bases, with 6 bases of the junction left unmatched. CDR1 is MNHNY, CDR2 SVGAGI, per germline (reference sequence). The CDR3 DNA is TGTGCCTGCTCGGGACAGCTGAACACTGAAGCTTTCTTT. It translates to CACSGQLNTEAFF.

The V call is TRBV18, the J call TRBJ2-5, with D tentatively TRBD1 (6 bases). V gave up 6 bases and J gave up 3 bases, with 11 bases separating them. The germline CDR1 and CDR2 sequences are KGHSH and LQKENI. This CDR3 comprises 13 residues. The CDR3 sequence: CASSKNREETQYF. The CDR3 DNA reads TGTGCCAGCTCCAAAAACAGGGAAGAGACCCAGTACTTC.

The chain has TRBV6-5 and TRBJ1-2, with TRBD1 matching 8 bases. V was clipped by 5 bases and J by 2 bases; unmatched bases: 4. This CDR3 has 14 residues. The germline V gene has CDR1 MNHEY and CDR2 SVGAGI. This CDR3 is CASSRDRGNYGYTF. CDR3 in DNA: TGTGCCAGCAGTAGAGACAGGGGCAACTATGGCTACACCTTC.

Note on this clone: The sample has other DNA sequences that encode this CDR3 too. V gene TRBV18 combines with J gene TRBJ1-5, with 9 positions matching TRBD1. The germline CDR1 and CDR2 sequences are KGHSH and LQKENI. J gave up 5 bases and V 3 bases, and 2 bases lay outside the gene matches. The CDR3 covers 14 residues. This CDR3 is CASSPGQGHQPQHF. The DNA for the CDR3 is TGTGCCAGCTCACCGGGACAGGGCCATCAGCCCCAGCATTTT.

This clone was counted only a few times. The V call is TRBV4-3, the J call TRBJ2-1; D gene uncertain. This CDR3 is built from 14 residues. V lost 0 bases, J lost 9 bases, and 12 bases lay in between. From germline, CDR1 is LGHNA and CDR2 YSLEER. The CDR3 is CASSQDLTPSEQFF. CDR3 bases: TGCGCCAGCAGCCAAGATTTGACTCCCAGTGAGCAGTTCTTC.

The chain uses TRBV28 and TRBJ2-7; tentative D call: TRBD1 (5 bases). Germline-derived CDR1 and CDR2 are MDHEN and SYDVKM. Trimming left V 6 bases short and J 2 bases short, with 8 bases between. The CDR3 length is 12 residues. This CDR3 reads CASSRRAYEQYF. CDR3 DNA: TGTGCCAGCAGCCGCAGGGCCTACGAGCAGTACTTC.